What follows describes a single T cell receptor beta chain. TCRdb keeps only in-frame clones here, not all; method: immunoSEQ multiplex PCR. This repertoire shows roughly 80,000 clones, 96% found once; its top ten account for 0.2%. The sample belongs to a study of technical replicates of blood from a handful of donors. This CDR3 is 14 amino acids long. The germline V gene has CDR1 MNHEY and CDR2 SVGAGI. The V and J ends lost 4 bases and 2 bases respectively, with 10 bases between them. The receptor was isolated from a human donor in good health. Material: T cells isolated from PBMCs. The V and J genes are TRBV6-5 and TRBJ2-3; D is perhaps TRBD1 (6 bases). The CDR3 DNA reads TGTGCCAGCAGTTGGGCAGGGGACACAGATACGCAGTATTTT. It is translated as CASSWAGDTDTQYF.